This T cell receptor beta chain appears in the sequencing data of a study of cytomegalovirus exposure and HLA in healthy donors. Findings and limits, study-wide: Many donors shared some public TCRs, even though most TCR sequences were rare.

The PCR was carried out with 60 Vbeta primers and 13 Jbeta primers. Libraries were prepared by immunoSEQ multiplex PCR; TCRdb keeps only in-frame clonotypes and omits some of them. The sample has 250,000 or so clones, about 80% seen once. On this clone itself: Its antigen is unknown.

In germline, CDR1 is SGHTA, CDR2 FQGNSA. The V segment lost 1 base and the J segment 2 bases; nucleotides outside the gene matches: 2. The CDR3 length is 15 residues. Sequencing input: PBMCs. The clonotype comes from a woman between 55 and 75 years old in good health and CMV-seropositive. The chain links TRBV7-2 to TRBJ2-3; 8 bases fit TRBD2. This chain's CDR3 is CASSLVAGFTDTQYF. Written as DNA, the CDR3 is TGTGCCAGCAGCTTAGTAGCGGGGTTCACAGATACGCAGTATTTT.